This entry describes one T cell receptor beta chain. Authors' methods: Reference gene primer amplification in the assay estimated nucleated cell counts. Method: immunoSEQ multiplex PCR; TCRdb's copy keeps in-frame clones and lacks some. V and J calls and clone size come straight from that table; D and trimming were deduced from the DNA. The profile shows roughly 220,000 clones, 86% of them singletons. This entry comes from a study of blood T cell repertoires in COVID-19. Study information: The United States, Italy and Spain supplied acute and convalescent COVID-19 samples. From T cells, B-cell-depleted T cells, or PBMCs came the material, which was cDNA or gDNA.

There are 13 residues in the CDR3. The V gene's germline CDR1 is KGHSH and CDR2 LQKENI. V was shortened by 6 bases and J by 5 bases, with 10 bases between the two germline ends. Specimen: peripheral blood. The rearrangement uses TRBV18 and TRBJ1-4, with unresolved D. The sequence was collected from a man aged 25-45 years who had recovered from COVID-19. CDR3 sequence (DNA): TGTGCCAGCTCGCCTACTTCAAATGAAAAACTGTTTTTT. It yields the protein CASSPTSNEKLFF.